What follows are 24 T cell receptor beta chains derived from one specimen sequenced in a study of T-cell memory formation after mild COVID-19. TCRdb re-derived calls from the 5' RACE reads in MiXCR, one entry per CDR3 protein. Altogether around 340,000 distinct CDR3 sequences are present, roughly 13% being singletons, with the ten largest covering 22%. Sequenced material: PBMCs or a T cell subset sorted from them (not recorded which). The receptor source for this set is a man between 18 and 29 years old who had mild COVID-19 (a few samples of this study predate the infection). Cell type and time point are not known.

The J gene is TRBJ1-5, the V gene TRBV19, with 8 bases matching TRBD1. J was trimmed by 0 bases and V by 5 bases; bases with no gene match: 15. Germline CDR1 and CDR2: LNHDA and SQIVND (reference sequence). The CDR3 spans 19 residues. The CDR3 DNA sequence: TGTGCCAGTAGTCCCCGCCCTAGGGCAGGGGGCTATAGCAATCAGCCCCAGCATTTT. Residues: CASSPRPRAGGYSNQPQHF.

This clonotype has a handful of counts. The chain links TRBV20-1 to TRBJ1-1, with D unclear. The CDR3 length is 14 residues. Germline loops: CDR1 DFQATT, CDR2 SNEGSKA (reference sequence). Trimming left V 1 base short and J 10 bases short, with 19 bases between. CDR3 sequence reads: CSARGGSALEGAFF. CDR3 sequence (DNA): TGCAGTGCTAGAGGTGGCAGCGCCTTGGAGGGAGCTTTCTTT.

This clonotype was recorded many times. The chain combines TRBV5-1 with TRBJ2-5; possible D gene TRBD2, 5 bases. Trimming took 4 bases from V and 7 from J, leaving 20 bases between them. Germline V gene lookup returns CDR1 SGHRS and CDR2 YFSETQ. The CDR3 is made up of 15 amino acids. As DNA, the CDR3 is TGCGCCAGCAGCGAAATACTAGAAACGATTGGGACCCAGTACTTC. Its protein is CASSEILETIGTQYF.

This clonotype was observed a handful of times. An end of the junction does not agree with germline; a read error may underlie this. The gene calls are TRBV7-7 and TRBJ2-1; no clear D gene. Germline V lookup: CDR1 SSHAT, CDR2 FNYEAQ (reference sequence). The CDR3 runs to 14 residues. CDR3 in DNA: TGTGCTAGCAGCTTAGAGAGTGCCTTCAGTGAGCAGTTCTTC. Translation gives CASSLESAFSEQFF.

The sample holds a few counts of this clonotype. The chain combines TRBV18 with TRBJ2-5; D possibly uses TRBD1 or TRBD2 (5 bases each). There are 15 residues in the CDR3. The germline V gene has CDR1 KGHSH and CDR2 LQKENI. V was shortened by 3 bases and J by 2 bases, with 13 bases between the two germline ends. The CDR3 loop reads CASSPLEGLQETQYF. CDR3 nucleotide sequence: TGTGCCAGCTCACCGTTAGAGGGGCTACAAGAGACCCAGTACTTC.

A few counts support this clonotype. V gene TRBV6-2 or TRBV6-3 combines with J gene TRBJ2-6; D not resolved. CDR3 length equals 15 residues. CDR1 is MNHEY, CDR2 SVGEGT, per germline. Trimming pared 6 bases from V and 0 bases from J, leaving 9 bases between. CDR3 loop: CASSRTLSGANVLTF. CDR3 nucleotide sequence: TGTGCCAGCAGCCGCACCCTCTCTGGGGCCAACGTCCTGACTTTC.

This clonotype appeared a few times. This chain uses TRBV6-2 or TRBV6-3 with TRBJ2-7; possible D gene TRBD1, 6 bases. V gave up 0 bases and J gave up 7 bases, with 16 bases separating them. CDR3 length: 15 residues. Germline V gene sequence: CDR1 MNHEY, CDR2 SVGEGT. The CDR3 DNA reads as TGTGCCAGCAGTTACTCGATCGACAGGCCGAAGGAGCAGTACGTC. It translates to CASSYSIDRPKEQYV.

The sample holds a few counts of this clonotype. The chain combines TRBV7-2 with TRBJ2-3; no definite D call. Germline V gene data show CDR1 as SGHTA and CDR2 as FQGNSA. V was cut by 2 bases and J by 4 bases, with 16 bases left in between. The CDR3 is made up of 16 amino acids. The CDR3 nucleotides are TGTGCCAGCAGCTTAAGAGAACGCCCGCATCCAGATACGCAGTATTTT. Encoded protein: CASSLRERPHPDTQYF.

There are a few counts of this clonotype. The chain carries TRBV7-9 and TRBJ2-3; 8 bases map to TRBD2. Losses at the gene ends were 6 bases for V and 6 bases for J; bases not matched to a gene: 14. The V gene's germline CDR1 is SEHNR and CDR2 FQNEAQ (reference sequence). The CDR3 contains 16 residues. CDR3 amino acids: CASRQIGAGGQDTQYF. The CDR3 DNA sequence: TGTGCCAGCAGACAAATCGGGGCGGGGGGCCAGGATACGCAGTATTTT. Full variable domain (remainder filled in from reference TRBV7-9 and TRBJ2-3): DTGVSQNPRHKITKRGQNVTFRCDPISEHNRLYWYRQTLGQGPEFLTYFQNEAQLEKSRLLSDRFSAERPKGSFSTLEIQRTEQGDSAMYLCASRQIGAGGQDTQYFGPGTRLTVL.

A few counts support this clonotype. This chain's CDR3 is CASSSPGQPIVTDTQYF. In nucleotides, the CDR3 is TGTGCCAGCAGTTCCCCCGGACAGCCTATAGTGACAGATACGCAGTATTTT. The chain couples TRBV28 to TRBJ2-3; the D gene is possibly TRBD1 (6 bases). Germline values: CDR1 MDHEN, CDR2 SYDVKM. Trimming stripped 4 bases from V and 3 bases from J, with 20 bases between. CDR3 length equals 17 residues.

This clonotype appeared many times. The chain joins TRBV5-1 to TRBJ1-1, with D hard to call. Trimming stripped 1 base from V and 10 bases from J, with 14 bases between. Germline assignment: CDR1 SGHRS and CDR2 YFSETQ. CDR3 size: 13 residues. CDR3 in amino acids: CASSLSGFPGAFF. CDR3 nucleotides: TGCGCCAGCAGCTTGAGTGGGTTTCCCGGAGCTTTCTTT.

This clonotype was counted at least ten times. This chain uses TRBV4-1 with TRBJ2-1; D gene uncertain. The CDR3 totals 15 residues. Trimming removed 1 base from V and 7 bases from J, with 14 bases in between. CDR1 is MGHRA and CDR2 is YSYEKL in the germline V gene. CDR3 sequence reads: CASSQGLLGTNEQFF. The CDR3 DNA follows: TGCGCCAGCAGCCAAGGGCTCCTCGGTACGAATGAGCAGTTCTTC.

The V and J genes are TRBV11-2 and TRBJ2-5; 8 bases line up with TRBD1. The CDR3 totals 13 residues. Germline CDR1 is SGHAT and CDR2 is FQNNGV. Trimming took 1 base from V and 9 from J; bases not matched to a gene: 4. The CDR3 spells CASSLGDRRAQYF. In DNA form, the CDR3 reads TGTGCCAGCAGCTTAGGGGACAGGCGGGCCCAGTACTTC.

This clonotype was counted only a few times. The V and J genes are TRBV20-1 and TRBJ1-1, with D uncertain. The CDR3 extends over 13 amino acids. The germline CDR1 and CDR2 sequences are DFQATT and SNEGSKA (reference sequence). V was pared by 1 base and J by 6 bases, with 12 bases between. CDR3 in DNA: TGCAGTGCTAGAGCTCTCCCTAGCGCTGAAGCTTTCTTT. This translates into CSARALPSAEAFF.

For the CDR3, the DNA is TGTGCCAGCTCACCGGCGGGACAGGGTACCACCCTCCACTTT. This gives the protein CASSPAGQGTTLHF. The chain is built from TRBV18 and TRBJ1-6; 9 bases map to TRBD1. Germline CDR1 is KGHSH and CDR2 is LQKENI. The J segment lost 14 bases and the V segment lost 3 bases, leaving 8 bases of the junction unmatched. The CDR3 runs to 14 residues.

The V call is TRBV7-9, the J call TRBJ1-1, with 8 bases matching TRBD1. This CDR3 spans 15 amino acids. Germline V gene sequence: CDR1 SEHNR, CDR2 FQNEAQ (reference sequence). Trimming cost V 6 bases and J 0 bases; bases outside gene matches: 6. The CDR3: CASSNRQGLNTEAFF. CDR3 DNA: TGTGCCAGCAGTAACCGACAGGGGTTGAACACTGAAGCTTTCTTT.

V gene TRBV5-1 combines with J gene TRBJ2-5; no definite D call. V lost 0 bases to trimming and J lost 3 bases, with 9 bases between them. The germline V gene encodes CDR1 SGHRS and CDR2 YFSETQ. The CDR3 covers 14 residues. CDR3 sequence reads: CASSLVDTEETQYF. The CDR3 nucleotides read TGCGCCAGCAGCTTGGTCGATACCGAAGAGACCCAGTACTTC.

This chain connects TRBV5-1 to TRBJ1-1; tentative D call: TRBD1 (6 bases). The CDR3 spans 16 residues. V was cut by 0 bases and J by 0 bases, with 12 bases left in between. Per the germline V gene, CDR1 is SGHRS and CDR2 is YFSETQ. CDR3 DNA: TGCGCCAGCAGCTTGGCCTCGGCAGGGGTGAACACTGAAGCTTTCTTT. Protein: CASSLASAGVNTEAFF.

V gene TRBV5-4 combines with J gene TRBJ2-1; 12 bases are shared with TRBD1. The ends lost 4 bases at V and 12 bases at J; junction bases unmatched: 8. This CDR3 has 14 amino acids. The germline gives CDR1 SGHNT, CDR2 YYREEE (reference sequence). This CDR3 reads CASSALGQGAGQFF. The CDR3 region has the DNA TGTGCCAGCAGCGCTTTGGGACAGGGGGCTGGGCAGTTCTTC.

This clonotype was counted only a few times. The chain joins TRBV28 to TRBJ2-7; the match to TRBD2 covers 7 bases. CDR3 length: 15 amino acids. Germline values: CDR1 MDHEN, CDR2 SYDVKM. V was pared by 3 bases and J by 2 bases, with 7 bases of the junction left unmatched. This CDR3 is CASSFGRGEAYEQYV. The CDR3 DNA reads TGTGCCAGCAGTTTTGGGAGGGGTGAAGCCTACGAGCAGTACGTC.

The CDR3 here is CASSQWDRAETQYF. The CDR3 bases are TGTGCCAGCAGCCAATGGGACAGGGCAGAGACCCAGTACTTC. The chain combines TRBV3-1 with TRBJ2-5; 9 positions agree with TRBD1. J gave up 4 bases and V 2 bases, and 2 bases lay outside the gene matches. Per the germline V gene, CDR1 is LGHDT and CDR2 is YNNKEL (reference sequence). The CDR3 spans 14 residues.

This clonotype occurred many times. The CDR3 loop reads CSASQALDTQYF. In DNA, the CDR3 is TGCAGTGCTTCCCAGGCTCTAGATACGCAGTATTTT. The V call is TRBV20-1, the J call TRBJ2-3; D not resolved. Trimming left V 5 bases short and J 5 bases short, with 11 bases between. The CDR3 loop spans 12 amino acids. Germline CDR1 DFQATT, CDR2 SNEGSKA (reference sequence).

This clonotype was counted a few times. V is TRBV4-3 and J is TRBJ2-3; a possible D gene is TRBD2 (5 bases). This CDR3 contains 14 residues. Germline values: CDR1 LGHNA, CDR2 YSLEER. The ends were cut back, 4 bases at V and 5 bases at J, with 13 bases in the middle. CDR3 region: CASSPTPGIDTQYF. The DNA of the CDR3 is TGCGCCAGCAGCCCAACCCCGGGGATAGATACGCAGTATTTT.

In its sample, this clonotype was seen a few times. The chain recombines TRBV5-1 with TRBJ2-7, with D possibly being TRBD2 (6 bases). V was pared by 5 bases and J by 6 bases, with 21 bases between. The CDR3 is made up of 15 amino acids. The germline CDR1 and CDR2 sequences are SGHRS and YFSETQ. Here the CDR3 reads CASRKGARSGGEQYV. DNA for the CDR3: TGCGCCAGCAGGAAAGGAGCGCGGTCCGGGGGCGAGCAGTACGTC.